This TCR beta chain derives from a study of early stage breast cancer tumors. Overall study context: About 70% of the 16 invasive tumors were ER+, PR+ and HER2-.

Blood replicates held 0.5 ug DNA, tumor or normal breast roughly 1.5 ug, two each. The protocol was immunoSEQ multiplex PCR, while the TCRdb copy is restricted to in-frame clones and leaves out a portion. The profile shows tens of thousands of clones, roughly four fifths of them singletons. This CDR3 spans 12 amino acids. CDR1 and CDR2 from the germline V gene are PRHDT and FYEKMQ (reference sequence). Trimming shortened V by 6 bases and J by 9 bases, and 14 bases separated the two germline ends. Notes on this clone: Its antigen is currently unknown.

Points from the study as a whole: Compared with adjacent normal breast, tumors showed 2.5 to 3-fold denser, more clonal T cells. Bulk DNA sequencing of unsorted cells missed chain pairing and markers.

The receptor was derived from a person between 35 and 49 years old with breast cancer. The chain joins TRBV13 to TRBJ1-2; D unresolved. Material: blood. The CDR3 nucleotides are TGTGCCAGCAGTCAGCTCGAGGGTAGCTACACCTTC. Encoded protein: CASSQLEGSYTF.